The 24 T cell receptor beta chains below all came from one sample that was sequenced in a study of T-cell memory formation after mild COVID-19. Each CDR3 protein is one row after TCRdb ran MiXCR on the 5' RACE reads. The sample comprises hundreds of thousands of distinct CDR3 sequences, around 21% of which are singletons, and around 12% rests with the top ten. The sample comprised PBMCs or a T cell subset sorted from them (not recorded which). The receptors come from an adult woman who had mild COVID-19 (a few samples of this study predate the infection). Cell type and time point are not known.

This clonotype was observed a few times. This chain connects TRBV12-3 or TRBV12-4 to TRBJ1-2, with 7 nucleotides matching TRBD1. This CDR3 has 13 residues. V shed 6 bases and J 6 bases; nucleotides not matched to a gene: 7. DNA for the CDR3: TGTGCCAGCAGAGATGACAGGGTCGATGGCTACACCTTC. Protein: CASRDDRVDGYTF.

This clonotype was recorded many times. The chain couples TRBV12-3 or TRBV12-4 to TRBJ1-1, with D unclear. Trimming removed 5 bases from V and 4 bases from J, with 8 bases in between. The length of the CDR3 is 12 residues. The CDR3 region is CASSPGGTEAFF. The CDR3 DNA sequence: TGTGCCAGCAGTCCAGGCGGCACTGAAGCTTTCTTT.

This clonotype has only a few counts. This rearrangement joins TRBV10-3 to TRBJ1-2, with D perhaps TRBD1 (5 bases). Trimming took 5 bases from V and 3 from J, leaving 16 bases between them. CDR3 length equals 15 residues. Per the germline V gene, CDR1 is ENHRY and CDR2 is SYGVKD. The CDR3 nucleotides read TGTGCCATCAGTCCTCGCTCAGGGTGGGACTATGGCTACACCTTC. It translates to CAISPRSGWDYGYTF.

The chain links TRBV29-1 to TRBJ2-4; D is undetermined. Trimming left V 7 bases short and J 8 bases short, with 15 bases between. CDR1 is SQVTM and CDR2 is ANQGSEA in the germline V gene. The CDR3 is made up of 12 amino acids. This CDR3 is CSGRVGSDIQYF. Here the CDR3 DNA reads TGCAGCGGGCGTGTGGGTTCGGACATTCAGTACTTC. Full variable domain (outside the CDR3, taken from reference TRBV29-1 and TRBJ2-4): SAVISQKPSRDICQRGTSLTIQCQVDSQVTMMFWYRQQPGQSLTLIATANQGSEATYESGFVIDKFPISRPNLTFSTLTVSNMSPEDSSIYLCSGRVGSDIQYFGAGTRLSVL.

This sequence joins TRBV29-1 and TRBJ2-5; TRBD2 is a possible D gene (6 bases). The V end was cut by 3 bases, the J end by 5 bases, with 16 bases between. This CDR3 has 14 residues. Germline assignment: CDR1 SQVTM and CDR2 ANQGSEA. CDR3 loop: CSVDPFRGRETQYF. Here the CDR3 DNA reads TGCAGCGTTGACCCGTTTCGAGGGAGGGAGACCCAGTACTTC.

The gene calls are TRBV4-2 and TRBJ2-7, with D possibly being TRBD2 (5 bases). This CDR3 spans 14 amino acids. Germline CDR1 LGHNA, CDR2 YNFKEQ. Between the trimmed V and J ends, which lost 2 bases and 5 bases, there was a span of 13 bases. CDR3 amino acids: CASSQRASTDEQYF. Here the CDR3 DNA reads TGTGCCAGCAGCCAAAGGGCTAGCACTGACGAGCAGTACTTC.

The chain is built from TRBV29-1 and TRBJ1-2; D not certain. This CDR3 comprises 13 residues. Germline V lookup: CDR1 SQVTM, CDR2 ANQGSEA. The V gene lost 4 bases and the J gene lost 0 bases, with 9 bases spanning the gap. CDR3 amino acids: CSVALESNYGYTF. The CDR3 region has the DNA TGCAGCGTTGCCCTAGAGTCTAACTATGGCTACACCTTC.

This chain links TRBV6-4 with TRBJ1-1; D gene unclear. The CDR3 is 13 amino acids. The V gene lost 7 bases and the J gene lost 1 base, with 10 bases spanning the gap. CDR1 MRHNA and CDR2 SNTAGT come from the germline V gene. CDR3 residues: CASNKSGNTEAFF. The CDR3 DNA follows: TGTGCCAGCAACAAGTCGGGGAACACTGAAGCTTTCTTT.

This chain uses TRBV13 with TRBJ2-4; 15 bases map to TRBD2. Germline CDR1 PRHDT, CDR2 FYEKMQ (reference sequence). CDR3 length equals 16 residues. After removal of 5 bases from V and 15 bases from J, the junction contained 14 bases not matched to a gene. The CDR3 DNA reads TGTGCCAGCAGCGCAAGGACTAGCGGGGGGGCCCCGTCTGGGTACTTC. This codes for CASSARTSGGAPSGYF.

The CDR3, as DNA: TGCGCCAGCAGGCTAGGGCCGTCCGACCCCTACAATGAGCAGTTCTTC. This sequence encodes CASRLGPSDPYNEQFF. The chain is built from TRBV5-1 and TRBJ2-1; D unresolved. The CDR3 runs to 16 residues. V was pared by 5 bases and J by 2 bases, with 17 bases between. CDR1 and CDR2 from the germline V gene are SGHRS and YFSETQ.

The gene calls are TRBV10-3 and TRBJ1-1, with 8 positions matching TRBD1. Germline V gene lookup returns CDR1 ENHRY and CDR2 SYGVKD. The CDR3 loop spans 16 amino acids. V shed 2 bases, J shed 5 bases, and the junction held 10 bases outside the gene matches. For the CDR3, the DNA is TGTGCCATCAGTGAGGCGCGACAGGGGCTGGGGACTGAAGCTTTCTTT. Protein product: CAISEARQGLGTEAFF.

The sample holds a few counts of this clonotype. For the CDR3, the DNA is TGTGCCAGCTCACCTATTCAGGGGGCAGGTGAAGCTTTCTTT. It encodes CASSPIQGAGEAFF. The gene calls are TRBV18 and TRBJ1-1; 8 bases agree with TRBD1. The germline V gene encodes CDR1 KGHSH and CDR2 LQKENI. This CDR3 has 14 amino acids. After removal of 3 bases from V and 7 bases from J, the junction contained 7 bases not matched to a gene.

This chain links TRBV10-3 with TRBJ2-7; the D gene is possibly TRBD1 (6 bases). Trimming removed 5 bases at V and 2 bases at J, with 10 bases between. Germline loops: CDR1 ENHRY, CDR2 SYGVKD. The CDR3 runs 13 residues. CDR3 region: CAISSGTPYEQYF. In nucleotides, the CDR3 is TGTGCCATCAGTTCCGGGACACCCTACGAGCAGTACTTC.

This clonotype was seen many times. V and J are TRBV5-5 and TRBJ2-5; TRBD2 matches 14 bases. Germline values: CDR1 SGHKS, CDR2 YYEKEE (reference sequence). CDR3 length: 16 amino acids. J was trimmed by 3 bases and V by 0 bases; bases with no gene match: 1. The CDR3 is CASSLGLAGGEETQYF. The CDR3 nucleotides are TGTGCCAGCAGCTTGGGACTAGCGGGAGGGGAAGAGACCCAGTACTTC.

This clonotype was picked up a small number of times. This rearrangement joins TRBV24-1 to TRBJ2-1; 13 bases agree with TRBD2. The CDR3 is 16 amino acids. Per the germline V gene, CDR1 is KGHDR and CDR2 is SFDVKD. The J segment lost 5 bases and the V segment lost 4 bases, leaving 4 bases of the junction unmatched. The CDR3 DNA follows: TGTGCCACCAGTGACGGGACTAGCGGGATCAACAATGAGCAGTTCTTC. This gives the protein CATSDGTSGINNEQFF.

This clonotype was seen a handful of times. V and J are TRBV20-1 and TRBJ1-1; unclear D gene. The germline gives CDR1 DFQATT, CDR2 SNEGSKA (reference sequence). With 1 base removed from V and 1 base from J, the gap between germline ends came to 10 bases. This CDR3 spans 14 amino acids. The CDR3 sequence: CSARVGHRNTEAFF. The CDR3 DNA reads TGCAGTGCTAGAGTAGGGCACCGGAACACTGAAGCTTTCTTT.

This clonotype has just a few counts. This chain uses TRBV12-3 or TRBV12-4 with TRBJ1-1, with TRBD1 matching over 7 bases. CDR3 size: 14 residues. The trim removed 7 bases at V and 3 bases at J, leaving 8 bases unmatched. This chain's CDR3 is CASTHRDRHTEAFF. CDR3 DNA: TGTGCCAGCACTCACCGGGACAGACACACTGAAGCTTTCTTT.

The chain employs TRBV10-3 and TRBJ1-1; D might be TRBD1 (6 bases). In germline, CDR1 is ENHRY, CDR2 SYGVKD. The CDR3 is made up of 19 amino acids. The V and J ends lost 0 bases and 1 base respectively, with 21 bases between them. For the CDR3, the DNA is TGTGCCATCAGTGAGTCCGCGGTGGGCAGGGGTAAGGGGAACACTGAAGCTTTCTTT. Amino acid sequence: CAISESAVGRGKGNTEAFF.

The CDR3 loop reads CASSLATGTNEQFF. The CDR3 bases are TGCGCCAGCAGCTTGGCGACGGGGACCAATGAGCAGTTCTTC. This chain links TRBV5-1 with TRBJ2-1, with D perhaps given as TRBD1 or TRBD2 (5 bases each). V lost 0 bases and J 6 bases, leaving 10 bases between the germline ends. Germline V lookup: CDR1 SGHRS, CDR2 YFSETQ. CDR3 length: 14 residues.

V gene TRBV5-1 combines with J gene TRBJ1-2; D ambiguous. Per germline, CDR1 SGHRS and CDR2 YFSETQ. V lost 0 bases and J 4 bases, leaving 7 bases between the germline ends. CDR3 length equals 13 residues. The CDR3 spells CASSLEARYGYTF. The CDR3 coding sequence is TGCGCCAGCAGCTTGGAGGCCCGCTATGGCTACACCTTC.

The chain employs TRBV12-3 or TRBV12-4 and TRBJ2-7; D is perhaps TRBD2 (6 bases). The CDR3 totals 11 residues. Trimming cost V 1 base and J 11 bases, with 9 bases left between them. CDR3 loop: CASSLDREEYF. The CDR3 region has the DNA TGTGCCAGCAGTTTAGATAGGGAGGAGTACTTC.

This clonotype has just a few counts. The CDR3 bases are TGTGCCAGCTCACCAGACAGGGGCCTCGGAAACACCATATATTTT. Its translation: CASSPDRGLGNTIYF. The chain uses TRBV18 and TRBJ1-3, with 8 positions matching TRBD1. CDR3 length equals 15 residues. CDR1 is KGHSH and CDR2 is LQKENI in the germline V gene. With 2 bases clipped from V and 4 bases from J, the junction kept 4 bases outside the gene matches.

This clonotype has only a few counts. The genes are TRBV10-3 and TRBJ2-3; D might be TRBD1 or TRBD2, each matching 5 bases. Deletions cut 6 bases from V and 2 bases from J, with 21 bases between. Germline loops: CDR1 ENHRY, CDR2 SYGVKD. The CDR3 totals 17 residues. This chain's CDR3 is CAIRGWGRSADTDTQYF. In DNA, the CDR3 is TGTGCCATCAGGGGTTGGGGGAGATCGGCGGACACAGATACGCAGTATTTT.

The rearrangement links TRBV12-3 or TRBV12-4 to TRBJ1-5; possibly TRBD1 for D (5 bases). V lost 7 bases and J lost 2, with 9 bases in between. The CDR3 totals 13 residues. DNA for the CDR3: TGTGCCAGCATGGGGCAGGGCAATCAGCCCCAGCATTTT. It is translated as CASMGQGNQPQHF.